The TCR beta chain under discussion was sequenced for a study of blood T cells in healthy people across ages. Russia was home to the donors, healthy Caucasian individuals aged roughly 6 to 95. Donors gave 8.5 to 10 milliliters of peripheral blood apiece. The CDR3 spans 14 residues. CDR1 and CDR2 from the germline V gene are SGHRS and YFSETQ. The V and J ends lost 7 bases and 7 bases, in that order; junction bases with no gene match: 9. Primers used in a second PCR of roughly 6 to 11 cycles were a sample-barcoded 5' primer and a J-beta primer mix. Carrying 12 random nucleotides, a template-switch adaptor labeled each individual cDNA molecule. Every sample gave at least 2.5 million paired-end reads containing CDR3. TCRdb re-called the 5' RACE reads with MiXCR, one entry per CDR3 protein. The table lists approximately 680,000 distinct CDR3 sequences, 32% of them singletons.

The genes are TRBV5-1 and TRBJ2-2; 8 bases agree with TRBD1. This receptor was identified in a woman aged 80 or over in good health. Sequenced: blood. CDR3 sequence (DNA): TGCGCCAGCGGGACCGACAGGGGAGGCGGGGAGCTGTTTTTT. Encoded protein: CASGTDRGGGELFF.